This TCR beta chain was sequenced in a study of cytomegalovirus exposure and HLA in healthy donors. Regarding this clone: Its antigen remains unidentified.

Study conclusions and caveats: A further, later analysis showed that HLA-associated TCR beta chains (compared with equally common others) were more clonally expanded.

The PCR ran on 60 Vbeta and 13 Jbeta primers. Clones were sequenced by immunoSEQ multiplex PCR, and TCRdb holds only the in-frame ones, with some missing. The sample shows approximately 88,000 clones, approximately 71% of them seen only once. The CDR3 sequence is 14 residues long. CDR1 and CDR2 from the germline V gene are MNHNS and SASEGT. Trimming at V came to 5 bases and at J to 1 base, leaving 3 bases not matched to a gene. The J gene is TRBJ2-7, the V gene TRBV6-1; 9 nucleotides line up with TRBD1. The receptor was derived from a young man in good health and CMV-seronegative. Sequenced input: PBMCs. The chain's CDR3 is CASSSQGASYEQYF. CDR3 bases: TGTGCCAGCAGTTCACAGGGGGCTTCCTACGAGCAGTACTTC.